Listed below are T cell receptor beta chains from one sample, sequenced in a study of blood T cell repertoires in COVID-19. The protocol was immunoSEQ multiplex PCR, while the TCRdb copy is restricted to in-frame clones and leaves out a portion. Of some 250,000 clones in the sample, approximately 86% were seen once. Sequencing was performed on peripheral blood. The receptors were gathered from a woman aged 18-35 years with acute or convalescent COVID-19. The CDR3 runs from the conserved cysteine through the conserved F or W. D genes are given only for firm matches. Where a row states a size, it is once, few, many or the class of an expanded clone; other rows omit it.

v_call	j_call	d_call	clone_size	cdr3_length	cdr3_aa	cdr3_nt
TRBV5-1	TRBJ2-7	TRBD2	few	14	CASSGGTSSYEQYF	TGCGCCAGCAGCGGCGGGACTAGCAGTTACGAGCAGTACTTC
TRBV5-8	TRBJ2-1	.	.	16	CASSYNTWSSYNEQFF	TGTGCCAGCAGCTACAACACGTGGAGCTCCTACAATGAGCAGTTCTTC
TRBV6-5	TRBJ2-7	TRBD2	.	14	CASSYSGGFGEQYF	TGTGCCAGCAGTTACTCGGGGGGGTTTGGGGAGCAGTACTTC
TRBV13	TRBJ1-1	TRBD1	.	14	CASSIRQGNTEAFF	TGTGCCAGCAGCATCAGACAGGGGAACACTGAAGCTTTCTTT
TRBV4-1	TRBJ2-2	TRBD1	few	20	CASSPSTDRVGAANTGELFF	TGCGCCAGCAGCCCCTCGACGGACAGGGTGGGTGCAGCGAACACCGGGGAGCTGTTTTTT
TRBV7-9	TRBJ2-5	.	.	15	CASSARERSGETQYF	TGTGCCAGCAGCGCCCGGGAGAGGTCGGGAGAGACCCAGTACTTC
TRBV7-3	TRBJ2-1	.	.	15	CASSLYSGTYNEQFF	TGTGCCAGCAGCTTGTATAGCGGTACCTACAATGAGCAGTTCTTC
TRBV6-1	TRBJ2-2	TRBD2	few	15	CASSEGLAGGGELFF	TGTGCCAGCAGTGAAGGGCTAGCGGGAGGCGGGGAGCTGTTTTTT
TRBV6-6	TRBJ2-1	.	.	16	CASSYTAHSSYNEQFF	TGTGCCAGCAGTTACACTGCCCATAGCTCCTACAATGAGCAGTTCTTC
TRBV4-3	TRBJ1-6	TRBD1	few	17	CASSQDTATGRNSPLHF	TGCGCCAGCAGCCAAGATACCGCGACAGGGAGGAATTCACCCCTCCACTTT
TRBV12-5	TRBJ1-1	.	.	15	CASARTDLLATEAFF	TGTGCTAGCGCAAGAACCGATCTGTTGGCAACTGAAGCTTTCTTT
TRBV4-2	TRBJ2-2	.	.	16	CASSPQSVANTGELFF	TGTGCCAGCAGCCCCCAAAGCGTCGCGAACACCGGGGAGCTGTTTTTT
TRBV3-1/TRBV3-2	TRBJ1-4	TRBD1	.	16	CASSRAGGATNEKLFF	TGTGCCAGCAGCCGGGCAGGGGGTGCAACTAATGAAAAACTGTTTTTT
TRBV7-9	TRBJ2-7	TRBD2	.	16	CASSHASGRVSYEQYF	TGTGCCAGCAGCCACGCTAGCGGGAGGGTATCATACGAGCAGTACTTC
TRBV18	TRBJ2-7	TRBD1	.	14	CASSPGQVTYEQYF	TGTGCCAGCTCACCGGGACAGGTTACCTACGAGCAGTACTTC
TRBV2	TRBJ2-7	TRBD1	.	13	CASSRDRRYEQYF	TGTGCCAGCAGCCGGGACAGGAGATACGAGCAGTACTTC
TRBV7-2	TRBJ2-7	TRBD2	.	17	CASSRSTRTSGSYEQYF	TGTGCCAGCAGTAGGTCGACTCGGACTAGCGGGAGTTACGAGCAGTACTTC
TRBV10-3	TRBJ1-6	.	.	14	CAISDSSYNSPLHF	TGTGCCATCAGTGATAGCTCCTATAATTCACCCCTCCACTTT
TRBV28	TRBJ2-7	TRBD1	.	15	CASSPTTGGSHEQYF	TGTGCCAGCAGTCCTACCACAGGGGGCTCCCACGAGCAGTACTTC
TRBV28	TRBJ2-3	.	.	12	CASSPPGDTQYF	TGTGCCAGCAGTCCCCCGGGTGATACGCAGTATTTT
TRBV5-6	TRBJ2-2	TRBD1	.	13	CASSPTGTGELFF	TGTGCCAGCAGCCCGACAGGGACCGGGGAGCTGTTTTTT
TRBV12-3/TRBV12-4	TRBJ1-4	.	.	12	CASSLGRGGLFF	TGTGCCAGCAGTTTAGGGCGAGGGGGACTGTTTTTT
TRBV5-6	TRBJ2-7	TRBD2	.	14	CASSSGLADYEQYF	TGTGCCAGCAGCTCGGGGCTAGCGGACTACGAGCAGTACTTC
TRBV12-3/TRBV12-4	TRBJ2-1	.	.	13	CASSFILYNEQFF	TGTGCCAGCAGTTTTATCTTGTACAATGAGCAGTTCTTC
TRBV13	TRBJ1-2	.	.	15	CASSPQGRNSYGYTF	TGTGCCAGCAGCCCCCAGGGTCGAAACTCCTATGGCTACACCTTC
TRBV6-5	TRBJ2-7	TRBD1	.	16	CASSYSKGQMKGEQYF	TGTGCCAGCAGTTACTCTAAGGGACAGATGAAGGGCGAGCAGTACTTC
TRBV29-1	TRBJ1-4	.	few	12	CSVEGGGEKLFF	TGCAGCGTTGAAGGCGGTGGTGAAAAACTGTTTTTT
TRBV9	TRBJ2-3	TRBD1	.	15	CASSAGQRSTDTQYF	TGTGCCAGCAGCGCGGGACAGCGGAGCACAGATACGCAGTATTTT
TRBV5-1	TRBJ2-3	TRBD2	.	14	CASSNPGGPDTQYF	TGCGCCAGCAGCAACCCGGGAGGGCCCGATACGCAGTATTTT
TRBV3-1/TRBV3-2	TRBJ2-1	TRBD2	.	16	CASSPGAGAFHNEQFF	TGTGCCAGCAGCCCTGGAGCGGGAGCCTTTCACAATGAGCAGTTCTTC
TRBV7-9	TRBJ1-2	TRBD1	.	16	CASSPQTGTSNYGYTF	TGTGCCAGCAGCCCGCAGACAGGGACCTCAAACTATGGCTACACCTTC
TRBV9	TRBJ2-7	TRBD2	.	15	CASSPGLAGAYEQYF	TGTGCCAGCAGTCCCGGACTAGCGGGAGCCTACGAGCAGTACTTC
TRBV28	TRBJ2-2	TRBD1	once	18	CASSLRDRYSVNTGELFF	TGTGCCAGCAGTTTACGGGACAGGTATTCCGTTAACACCGGGGAGCTGTTTTTT
TRBV7-9	TRBJ2-1	TRBD2	.	14	CASSSSGAYNEQFF	TGTGCCAGCAGTTCTAGCGGGGCCTACAATGAGCAGTTCTTC
TRBV5-4	TRBJ2-3	TRBD2	few	18	CASSLNGLAGGRRDTQYF	TGTGCCAGCAGCTTGAATGGTCTAGCGGGAGGGCGTAGGGATACGCAGTATTTT
TRBV4-3	TRBJ1-5	.	.	17	CASSQDQAGHAGQPQHF	TGCGCCAGCAGCCAAGATCAGGCTGGGCATGCCGGTCAGCCCCAGCATTTT
TRBV30	TRBJ2-1	.	.	14	CAWSGGRSYNEQFF	TGTGCCTGGAGTGGGGGGAGGTCCTACAATGAGCAGTTCTTC
TRBV18	TRBJ2-2	.	.	16	CASSQEQTGNTGELFF	TGTGCCAGCTCACAAGAGCAGACAGGGAACACCGGGGAGCTGTTTTTT
TRBV9	TRBJ2-1	.	.	13	CASSVGGGYEQFF	TGTGCCAGCAGCGTAGGTGGGGGCTATGAGCAGTTCTTC
TRBV20-1	TRBJ2-1	.	.	11	CSVFYINEQFF	TGCAGTGTCTTTTATATTAATGAGCAGTTCTTC
TRBV6-5	TRBJ1-3	.	few	16	CASSYSREHSGNTIYF	TGTGCCAGCAGTTACTCAAGAGAGCACTCTGGAAACACCATATATTTT
TRBV15	TRBJ2-7	.	.	15	CATSREMGSPYEQYF	TGTGCCACCAGCAGAGAAATGGGGAGCCCCTACGAGCAGTACTTC
TRBV5-1	TRBJ2-5	TRBD1	many	16	CASSPDGTGGKGTQYF	TGCGCCAGCAGCCCTGACGGGACAGGGGGCAAAGGGACCCAGTACTTC
TRBV6-5	TRBJ1-2	TRBD1	.	15	CASSYRQGATYGYTF	TGTGCCAGCAGTTATAGACAGGGGGCGACATATGGCTACACCTTC
TRBV29-1	TRBJ2-3	TRBD2	.	18	CSVSWIPNQWSGSGGEYF	TGCAGCGTTTCTTGGATCCCCAACCAGTGGAGCGGGAGCGGTGGGGAGTATTTT
TRBV6-5	TRBJ2-2	.	.	14	CASGGTRRTGELFF	TGTGCCAGCGGAGGGACCCGTCGCACCGGGGAGCTGTTTTTT
TRBV18	TRBJ2-7	.	.	12	CASSDDSYEQYF	TGTGCCAGCTCAGACGACAGCTACGAGCAGTACTTC
TRBV6-5	TRBJ1-2	TRBD1	.	15	CASSPWDRANYGYTF	TGTGCCAGCAGTCCTTGGGACAGGGCTAACTATGGCTACACCTTC
TRBV5-1	TRBJ2-7	.	.	13	CASSYQGDYEQYF	TGCGCCAGCAGCTATCAGGGCGACTACGAGCAGTACTTC
TRBV9	TRBJ2-5	TRBD2	once	14	CASSVGLAGETQYF	TGTGCCAGCAGCGTAGGACTAGCGGGTGAGACCCAGTACTTC
TRBV7-3	TRBJ2-3	.	few	16	CASSLQAAGATDTQYF	TGTGCCAGCAGCTTACAAGCCGCAGGGGCCACAGATACGCAGTATTTT
TRBV27	TRBJ2-7	TRBD2	.	15	CASSFGLAGVGEQYF	TGTGCCAGCAGTTTCGGACTAGCGGGAGTAGGGGAGCAGTACTTC
TRBV4-3	TRBJ2-1	TRBD2	.	15	CASSQDLVAGGWEFF	TGCGCCAGCAGCCAAGATCTCGTAGCGGGGGGCTGGGAGTTCTTC
TRBV3-1/TRBV3-2	TRBJ2-5	TRBD1	.	17	CASSQGAIRDRQETQYF	TGTGCCAGCAGCCAAGGAGCTATCCGGGACAGGCAAGAGACCCAGTACTTC
TRBV28	TRBJ1-1	.	once	12	CASSDWNTEAFF	TGTGCCAGCAGTGACTGGAACACTGAAGCTTTCTTT
TRBV18	TRBJ1-2	TRBD1	.	14	CASSPTGTDYGYTF	TGTGCCAGCTCACCGACCGGGACAGACTATGGCTACACCTTC
TRBV5-1	TRBJ2-7	.	.	12	CASSFSGYEQYF	TGCGCCAGCAGCTTTTCGGGCTACGAGCAGTACTTC
TRBV6-5	TRBJ2-1	.	.	15	CASSYFLGGYNEQFF	TGTGCCAGCAGTTACTTCCTCGGCGGTTACAATGAGCAGTTCTTC
TRBV28	TRBJ1-3	TRBD1	few	16	CASSTRDRVSGNTIYF	TGTGCCAGCAGTACCCGGGACAGGGTGTCCGGAAACACCATATATTTT
TRBV19	TRBJ1-1	.	.	13	CASSTQFPTEAFF	TGTGCCAGTAGTACTCAGTTTCCCACTGAAGCTTTCTTT